Below, 14 T cell receptor beta chains from the same sample are listed, as sequenced in a study of T cells in Graves' hyperthyroidism and ophthalmopathy. TCR beta CDR3 sequences were amplified from RNA transcripts. Using the HTBI primer set, a first-round RT-PCR was run on the TCR CDR3. TCRdb re-called the multiplex PCR reads with MiXCR, one entry per CDR3 protein. The sample yields about 400,000 distinct CDR3 sequences, about 15% seen once. Sequenced sample: blood. The receptors stem from a woman aged 25 to 39 with Graves' hyperthyroidism.

This clonotype occurred a few times. The chain combines TRBV3-1 with TRBJ1-4; D ambiguous. The CDR3 has 14 residues. The germline gives CDR1 LGHDT, CDR2 YNNKEL (reference sequence). Trimming left V 4 bases short and J 4 bases short, with 10 bases between. CDR3 nucleotide sequence: TGTGCCAGCAGCCTCGATAACAGTAATGAAAAACTGTTTTTT. This encodes CASSLDNSNEKLFF.

The chain joins TRBV24-1 to TRBJ2-1; D is possibly TRBD1 or TRBD2 (6 bases each). Trimming took 0 bases from V and 9 from J, leaving 17 bases between them. This CDR3 has 16 residues. Per the germline V gene, CDR1 is KGHDR and CDR2 is SFDVKD. The CDR3 sequence: CATSDLIQGTYGEQFF. As DNA, the CDR3 is TGTGCCACCAGTGATTTGATCCAGGGGACTTATGGTGAGCAGTTCTTC.

The chain joins TRBV5-4 to TRBJ1-1, with 8 bases that match TRBD1. With V trimmed by 0 bases and J by 6 bases, 7 bases remained unmatched. The length of the CDR3 is 15 residues. CDR1 SGHNT and CDR2 YYREEE come from the germline V gene (reference sequence). The CDR3 DNA reads as TGTGCCAGCAGCTTGGGCGGGACAGGAGGGGCTGAAGCTTTCTTT. The encoded protein is CASSLGGTGGAEAFF.

The chain combines TRBV5-1 with TRBJ2-5; D gene unclear. Germline CDR1 is SGHRS and CDR2 is YFSETQ. Trimming took 1 base from V and 5 from J, leaving 6 bases between them. The CDR3 is made up of 12 amino acids. The CDR3 loop reads CASSLSLETQYF. The CDR3 coding sequence is TGCGCCAGCAGCTTGAGTTTGGAGACCCAGTACTTC.

This clonotype was seen at least ten times. V and J are TRBV28 and TRBJ1-5, with TRBD1 as a possible D gene (6 bases). The CDR3 is 16 amino acids. Trimming pared 2 bases from V and 3 bases from J, leaving 14 bases between. From germline, CDR1 is MDHEN and CDR2 SYDVKM. The CDR3 nucleotides read TGTGCCAGCAGTTTAACTCGGACAGTTTACAATCAGCCCCAGCATTTT. Translated: CASSLTRTVYNQPQHF.

A remark on this clonotype: Lacking the conserved final phenylalanine or tryptophan, this CDR3 likely reflects a read error. The chain links TRBV3-1 to TRBJ2-1; D is undetermined. V was cut by 5 bases and J by 5 bases, with 13 bases left in between. CDR1 and CDR2 from the germline V gene are LGHDT and YNNKEL (reference sequence). CDR3 length equals 14 residues. In DNA, the CDR3 is TGTGCCAGCAGCATCTGGAACTCTGACAATGAGCAGTTCTTA. It encodes CASSIWNSDNEQFL.

The chain links TRBV15 to TRBJ1-5; D ambiguous. The V gene lost 0 bases and the J gene lost 0 bases, with 9 bases spanning the gap. Germline loops: CDR1 LNHNV, CDR2 YYDKDF (reference sequence). This CDR3 has 16 residues. CDR3 loop: CATSRDRQNSNQPQHF. CDR3 in DNA: TGTGCCACCAGCAGAGATCGGCAGAATAGCAATCAGCCCCAGCATTTT.

This clonotype has a count of ten or more. This chain connects TRBV6-4 to TRBJ2-7; 7 bases are a match to TRBD1. Germline V gene lookup returns CDR1 MRHNA and CDR2 SNTAGT. The trim removed 3 bases at V and 4 bases at J, leaving 6 bases unmatched. This CDR3 region has 14 residues. Here the CDR3 DNA reads TGTGCCAGCAGTGAAGGGACAGACTCATACGAGCAGTACTTC. This gives the protein CASSEGTDSYEQYF.

This clonotype occurred many times. The chain links TRBV5-1 to TRBJ1-4, with D possibly TRBD1 on 5 matching bases. Germline V gives CDR1 SGHRS, CDR2 YFSETQ. The ends were cut back, 2 bases at V and 10 bases at J, with 15 bases in the middle. CDR3 size: 14 residues. CDR3 bases: TGCGCCAGCAGCTTTGGGACTAGGGAGGCAAAACTGTTTTTT. This gives the protein CASSFGTREAKLFF.

This clonotype came up many times. CDR3 in amino acids: CASSYTRTDTQYF. CDR3 sequence (DNA): TGTGCCAGCAGCTACACGCGGACAGATACGCAGTATTTT. J is TRBJ2-3 and V is TRBV7-9, with D unresolved. V lost 4 bases to trimming and J lost 3 bases, with 8 bases between them. CDR1 and CDR2 from the germline V gene are SEHNR and FQNEAQ (reference sequence). CDR3 length equals 13 residues.

CDR3 sequence (DNA): TGTGCCAGCAGTTCTTCCGGGACAGGGCAGAAAGAGACCCAGTACTTC. Protein sequence: CASSSSGTGQKETQYF. The rearrangement links TRBV12-3 or TRBV12-4 to TRBJ2-5, with TRBD1 matching over 9 bases. The trim removed 4 bases at V and 3 bases at J, leaving 9 bases unmatched. The CDR3 is 16 residues long.

The table lists this clonotype with many counts. CDR3 sequence: CASSVAGATEAFF. In DNA, the CDR3 is TGTGCCAGCAGCGTAGCAGGGGCAACTGAAGCTTTCTTT. The rearrangement joins TRBV9 to TRBJ1-1; weak D call: TRBD1 (6 bases). The CDR3 contains 13 residues. Trimming cost V 0 bases and J 5 bases, with 8 bases left between them. Germline V gene sequence: CDR1 SGDLS, CDR2 YYNGEE.

This clonotype was detected many times. The chain employs TRBV6-5 and TRBJ2-3; the match to TRBD2 covers 14 bases. V was clipped by 6 bases and J by 4 bases; unmatched bases: 18. The CDR3 extends over 20 amino acids. Germline values: CDR1 MNHEY, CDR2 SVGAGI. The CDR3 protein is CASSASPGLAGAFNPDTQYF. The CDR3 DNA is TGTGCCAGCAGCGCCTCCCCGGGACTAGCGGGAGCCTTTAACCCAGATACGCAGTATTTT.

Many counts were recorded for this clonotype. The chain carries TRBV12-3 or TRBV12-4 and TRBJ1-2, with D maybe TRBD1 (5 bases). The CDR3 runs 15 residues. Trimming left V 5 bases short and J 8 bases short, with 21 bases between. The CDR3 bases are TGTGCCAGCAGTCCCCATACGGGAGGGGATGGGGGCTACACCTTC. This gives the protein CASSPHTGGDGGYTF.